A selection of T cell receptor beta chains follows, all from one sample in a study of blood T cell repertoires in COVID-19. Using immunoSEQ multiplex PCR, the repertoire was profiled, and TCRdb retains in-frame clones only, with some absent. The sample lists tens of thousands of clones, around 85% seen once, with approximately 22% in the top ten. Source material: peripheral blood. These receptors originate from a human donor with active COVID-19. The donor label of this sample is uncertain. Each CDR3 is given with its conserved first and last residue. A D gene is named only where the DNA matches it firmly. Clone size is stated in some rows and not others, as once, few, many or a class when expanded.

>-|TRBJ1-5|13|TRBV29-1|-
CSVKQVPDQPQHF
TGCAGCGTGAAACAGGTTCCAGATCAGCCCCAGCATTTT
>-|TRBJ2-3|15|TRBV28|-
CASRQQGSNTDTQYF
TGTGCCAGCAGGCAACAGGGTAGCAACACAGATACGCAGTATTTT
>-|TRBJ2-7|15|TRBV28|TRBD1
CASSSSFNRGPEQYF
TGTGCCAGCAGTTCTTCCTTTAACAGGGGGCCCGAGCAGTACTTC
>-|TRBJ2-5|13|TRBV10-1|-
CASSDGWQETQYF
TGCGCCAGCAGTGACGGTTGGCAAGAGACCCAGTACTTC
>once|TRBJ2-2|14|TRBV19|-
CASSPQSAAGELFF
TGTGCCAGTAGCCCCCAGAGCGCGGCGGGGGAGCTGTTTTTT
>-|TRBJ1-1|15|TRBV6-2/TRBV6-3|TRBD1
CASSSVDRVITEAFF
TGTGCCAGCAGTTCCGTGGACAGGGTGATCACTGAAGCTTTCTTT
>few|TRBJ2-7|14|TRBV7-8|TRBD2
CASSLGLANDEQYF
TGTGCCAGCAGCCTCGGACTAGCGAACGACGAGCAGTACTTC
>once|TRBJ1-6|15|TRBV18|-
CASSPPGVNNSPLHF
TGTGCCAGCTCACCACCGGGAGTAAATAATTCACCCCTCCACTTT
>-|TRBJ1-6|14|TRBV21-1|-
CASSWQGARSPLHF
TGTGCCAGCAGCTGGCAGGGGGCTAGGTCACCCCTCCACTTT
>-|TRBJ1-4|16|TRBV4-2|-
CASSQVPKGGGEKLFF
TGTGCCAGCAGCCAAGTTCCAAAAGGGGGTGGTGAAAAACTGTTTTTT
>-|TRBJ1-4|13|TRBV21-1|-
CASSKQINEKLFF
TGTGCCAGCAGCAAACAGATTAATGAAAAACTGTTTTTT
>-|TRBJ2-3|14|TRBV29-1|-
CSAQGLVGTDTQYF
TGCAGCGCCCAGGGGCTAGTTGGCACAGATACGCAGTATTTT
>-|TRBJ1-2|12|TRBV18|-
CASSLTNSGYTF
TGTGCCAGCTCACTTACCAATAGTGGCTACACCTTC
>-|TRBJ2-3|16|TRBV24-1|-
CATSDSARDGTDTQYF
TGTGCCACCAGTGATTCGGCCCGGGATGGCACAGATACGCAGTATTTT
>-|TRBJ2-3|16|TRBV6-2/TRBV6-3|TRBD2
CASSYPTSGGPDTQYF
TGTGCCAGCAGTTACCCGACTAGCGGAGGCCCAGATACGCAGTATTTT
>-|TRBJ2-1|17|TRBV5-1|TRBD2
CASSGEILAGGGNEQFF
TGCGCCAGCAGCGGGGAGATTCTAGCGGGCGGGGGCAATGAGCAGTTCTTC
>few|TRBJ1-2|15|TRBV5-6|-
CASSLRRAPPNGYTF
TGTGCCAGCAGCTTGCGGAGGGCTCCGCCAAATGGCTACACCTTC
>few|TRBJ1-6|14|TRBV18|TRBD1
CASSPTGGGSPLHF
TGTGCCAGCTCCCCTACAGGGGGCGGCTCACCCCTCCACTTT
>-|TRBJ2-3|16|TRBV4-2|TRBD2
CASSRSRRGGGNTQYF
TGTGCCAGCAGCCGGAGTCGGCGGGGGGGCGGAAATACGCAGTATTTT
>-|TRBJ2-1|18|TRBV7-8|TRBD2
CASSPSGLAGGPVDEQFF
TGTGCCAGCAGCCCTTCTGGACTAGCGGGGGGGCCAGTTGATGAGCAGTTCTTC
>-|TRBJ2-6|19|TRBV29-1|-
CSVEDSWRTGSSGANVLTF
TGCAGCGTTGAAGATTCGTGGAGGACTGGTAGCTCTGGGGCCAACGTCCTGACTTTC
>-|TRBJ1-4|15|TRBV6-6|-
CASSPYPMGGEKLFF
TGTGCCAGCAGTCCATACCCCATGGGGGGTGAAAAACTGTTTTTT
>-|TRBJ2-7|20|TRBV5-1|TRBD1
CASSSEQGVSSVYRSYEQYF
TGCGCCAGCAGCTCTGAGCAGGGGGTGTCGTCCGTGTACCGGAGTTACGAGCAGTACTTC
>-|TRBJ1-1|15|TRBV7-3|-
CASSHTTELTSEAFF
TGTGCCAGCAGCCATACCACAGAACTTACTAGTGAAGCTTTCTTT
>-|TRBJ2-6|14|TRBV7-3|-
CASSTALGANVLTF
TGTGCCAGCAGCACAGCTTTAGGGGCCAACGTCCTGACTTTC
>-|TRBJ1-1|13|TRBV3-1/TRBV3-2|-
CASSTLSGTEAFF
TGTGCCAGCAGTACCCTTTCCGGCACTGAAGCTTTCTTT
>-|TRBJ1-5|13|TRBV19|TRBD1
CASSPIPTGAVHF
TGTGCCAGTAGTCCCATTCCGACAGGGGCGGTGCATTTT
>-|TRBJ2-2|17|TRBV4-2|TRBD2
CASSQDTSGVNTGELFF
TGTGCCAGCAGCCAGGACACTAGCGGGGTGAACACCGGGGAGCTGTTTTTT
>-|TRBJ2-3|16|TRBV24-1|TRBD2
CATSDPLAGGPGTQYF
TGTGCCACCAGTGATCCACTAGCGGGGGGGCCTGGTACGCAGTATTTT
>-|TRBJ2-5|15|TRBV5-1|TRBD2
CASRSGLAVQETQYF
TGCGCCAGCAGGAGTGGACTAGCGGTTCAAGAGACCCAGTACTTC
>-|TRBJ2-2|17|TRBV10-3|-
CAISGSGFDPNTGELFF
TGTGCCATCAGTGGCAGCGGGTTTGATCCGAACACCGGGGAGCTGTTTTTT
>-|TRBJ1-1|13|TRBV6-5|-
CASRNQMNTEAFF
TGTGCCAGCAGGAACCAGATGAACACTGAAGCTTTCTTT
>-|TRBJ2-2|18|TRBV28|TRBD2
CASSRLTGTSGNTGELFF
TGTGCCAGCAGCCGATTAACCGGGACTAGCGGAAACACCGGGGAGCTGTTTTTT
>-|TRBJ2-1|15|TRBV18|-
CASSPSRGGDNEQFF
TGTGCCAGCTCACCATCGAGGGGAGGTGACAATGAGCAGTTCTTC
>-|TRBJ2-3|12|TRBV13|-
CASSTAGDTQYF
TGTGCCAGCAGCACAGCAGGGGATACGCAGTATTTT
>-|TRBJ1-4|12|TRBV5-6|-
CASSFNMGGLFF
TGTGCCAGCAGCTTTAACATGGGAGGACTGTTTTTT
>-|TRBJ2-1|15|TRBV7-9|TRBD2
CASSLLAGGDDEQFF
TGTGCCAGCAGCTTACTAGCGGGGGGGGATGATGAGCAGTTCTTC
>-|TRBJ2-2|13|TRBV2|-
CASSVYETGELFF
TGTGCCAGCAGTGTTTATGAGACCGGGGAGCTGTTTTTT
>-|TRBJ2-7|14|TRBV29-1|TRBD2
CSVLEGLAGVEQYF
TGCAGCGTTCTCGAGGGGCTAGCGGGCGTCGAGCAGTACTTC
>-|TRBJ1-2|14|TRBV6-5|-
CASSIRGSNYGYTF
TGTGCCAGCAGTATTAGAGGGTCTAACTATGGCTACACCTTC
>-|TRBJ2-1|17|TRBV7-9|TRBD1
CASSFWGQGRSYNEQFF
TGTGCCAGCAGCTTCTGGGGACAGGGACGCTCCTACAATGAGCAGTTCTTC
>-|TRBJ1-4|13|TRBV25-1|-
CASTSRRNEKLFF
TGTGCCAGCACCTCCCGTCGTAATGAAAAACTGTTTTTT
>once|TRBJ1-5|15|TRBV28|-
CASSFSAASNQPQHF
TGTGCCAGCAGTTTCAGCGCAGCTAGCAATCAGCCCCAGCATTTT
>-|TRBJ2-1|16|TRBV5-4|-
CASSLSAMSSYNEQFF
TGTGCCAGCAGCTTGTCAGCGATGAGCTCCTACAATGAGCAGTTCTTC
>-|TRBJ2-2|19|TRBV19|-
CASSPSLRMGLMNTGELFF
TGTGCCAGTAGTCCTTCATTGCGTATGGGACTGATGAACACCGGGGAGCTGTTTTTT
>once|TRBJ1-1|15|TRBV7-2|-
CASSLAGQRNTEAFF
TGTGCCAGCAGCTTAGCTGGGCAGAGGAACACTGAAGCTTTCTTT
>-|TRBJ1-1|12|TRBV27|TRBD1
CASSFSTGEAFF
TGTGCCAGCAGTTTCTCGACAGGGGAAGCTTTCTTT
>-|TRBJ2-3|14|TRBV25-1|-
CASSDVGLADTQYF
TGTGCCAGCAGTGATGTTGGGCTGGCAGATACGCAGTATTTT
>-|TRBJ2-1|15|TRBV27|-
CASSRTEAIDNEQFF
TGTGCCAGCAGTCGGACTGAGGCCATCGACAATGAGCAGTTCTTC
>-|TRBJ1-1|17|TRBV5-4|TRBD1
CASSLGAAGGLWTEAFF
TGTGCCAGCAGCTTGGGTGCGGCAGGGGGCCTATGGACTGAAGCTTTCTTT